This T cell receptor beta chain emerged from a study of cytomegalovirus exposure and HLA in healthy donors. General observations from the study: CMV serostatus stood as the only immune exposure information on hand.

This CDR3 is 13 amino acids long. The germline gives CDR1 KGHSH, CDR2 LQKENI. Between the trimmed V and J ends, which lost 8 bases and 4 bases, there was a span of 14 bases. A remark on this clone: Antigen unknown.

60 Vbeta and 13 Jbeta primers were used in PCR. Here immunoSEQ multiplex PCR was the method, and the copy in TCRdb shows in-frame clones only, minus some. The data hold around 170,000 clones, with around 82% observed a single time. The TCR comes from a man in his forties in good health and CMV-seronegative. Sequenced material: PBMCs. The chain has TRBV18 and TRBJ1-1; a possible D gene is TRBD1 (5 bases). The CDR3 sequence is CASVGGPTTEAFF. The DNA of the CDR3 is TGTGCCAGCGTGGGGGGACCCACCACTGAAGCTTTCTTT. The whole variable domain, remainder taken from reference TRBV18 and TRBJ1-1, is NAGVMQNPRHLVRRRGQEARLRCSPMKGHSHVYWYRQLPEEGLKFMVYLQKENIIDESGMPKERFSAEFPKEGPSILRIQQVVRGDSAAYFCASVGGPTTEAFFGQGTRLTVV.